The clone carrying this TCR beta chain appeared a single time. The data are from a study of blood T cell repertoires in COVID-19. Across the whole study: Samples taken during acute and convalescent COVID-19 were collected in the United States, Italy and Spain. The analysed material was cDNA or gDNA that came from T cells, B-cell-depleted T cells, or PBMCs.

Original data processing: Researchers report that nucleated cell counts were estimated from reference gene primer amplification. TCRdb's copy holds only in-frame clones and misses some; the assay was immunoSEQ multiplex PCR. That table supplies the V and J calls and clone size; D and trimming were determined from the DNA. This repertoire shows 250,000 or so clones, approximately 88% found once; its top ten account for 0.85% to 0.95%. Between the trimmed V and J ends, which lost 7 bases and 3 bases, there was a span of 16 bases. Germline CDR1 and CDR2: MNHEY and SVGAGI. The CDR3 runs 15 residues. The material sequenced was peripheral blood. This sequence originates from a woman aged 40 to 50 who had recovered from COVID-19. The gene calls are TRBV6-5 and TRBJ2-1; a weak D match, TRBD1 (6 bases). CDR3 nucleotides: TGTGCCAGCACGTTGTCTGGGGGCAACTACAATGAGCAGTTCTTC. This translates into CASTLSGGNYNEQFF.